This T cell receptor (beta chain) is from a study of T cells in Graves' hyperthyroidism and ophthalmopathy. Germline CDR1 reads ENHRY; CDR2 reads SYGVKD. From its first to its last residue, the CDR3 has 10 amino acids. The TCR beta CDR3 regions underwent amplification using RNA transcripts as the source. A first-round RT-PCR of the TCR CDR3 used the HTBI primer set. TCRdb reprocessed the multiplex PCR reads via MiXCR and lists one record per CDR3 protein. The sample lists about 560,000 distinct CDR3 sequences, around 45% occurring once. With regard to this clonotype: Lacking the conserved final phenylalanine or tryptophan, this CDR3 likely reflects a read error. No DNA is shown, since the ends of the CDR3 on it are uncertain; the CDR3 is the one TCRdb lists.

This chain uses TRBV10-3 with TRBJ2-2; the D call in the table, TRBD1, was not verified against the DNA. The sequenced sample was peripheral blood or thyroid tissue (not recorded which). The receptor comes from a woman younger than 30 with Graves' hyperthyroidism. This chain's CDR3 is CAISDQWGTG.